This T cell receptor (beta chain) comes out of a study of long-term antiretroviral therapy in people with HIV. The V and J ends lost 4 bases and 10 bases respectively, with 10 bases between them. Germline assignment: CDR1 SGHTA and CDR2 FQGNSA. This CDR3 is 11 amino acids long. Version v3.0 of the immunoSEQ assay ran at survey level. Clones were read by immunoSEQ multiplex PCR, and TCRdb kept only the in-frame ones, dropping some. This repertoire shows approximately 12,000 clones, 70% to 80% found once; its top ten account for roughly 15%. The V call is TRBV7-2, the J call TRBJ1-2; D unclear. The source is a middle-aged man with HIV. This sample comprised unsorted PBMCs, obtained 3.1 years before starting antiretroviral therapy. CDR3 sequence (DNA): TGTGCCAGCAGCTCGGCTCCCCACTACACCTTC. Protein: CASSSAPHYTF. Supplemented by reference TRBV7-2 and TRBJ1-2, the full variable domain reads GAGVSQSPSNKVTEKGKDVELRCDPISGHTALYWYRQSLGQGLEFLIYFQGNSAPDKSGLPSDRFSAERTGGSVSTLTIQRTQQEDSAVYLCASSSAPHYTFGSGTRLTVV.